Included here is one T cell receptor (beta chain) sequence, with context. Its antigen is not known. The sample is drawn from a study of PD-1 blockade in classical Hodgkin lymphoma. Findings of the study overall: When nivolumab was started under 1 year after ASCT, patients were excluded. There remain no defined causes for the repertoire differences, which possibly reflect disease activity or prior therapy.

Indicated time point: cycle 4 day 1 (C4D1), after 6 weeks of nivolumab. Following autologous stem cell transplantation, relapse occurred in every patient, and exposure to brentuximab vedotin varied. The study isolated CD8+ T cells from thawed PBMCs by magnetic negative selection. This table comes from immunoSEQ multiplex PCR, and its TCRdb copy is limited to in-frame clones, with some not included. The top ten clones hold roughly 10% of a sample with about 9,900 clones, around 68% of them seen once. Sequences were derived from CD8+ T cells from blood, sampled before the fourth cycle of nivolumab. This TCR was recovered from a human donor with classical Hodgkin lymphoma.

In DNA, the CDR3 is TGCGCCAGCAGCCAAGGAGGGGGGGCCTACGAGCAGTACTTC. Translated: CASSQGGGAYEQYF. This sequence joins TRBV4-3 and TRBJ2-7, with D perhaps TRBD2 (7 bases). CDR1 is LGHNA and CDR2 is YSLEER in the germline V gene. The V end was cut by 1 base, the J end by 2 bases, with 9 bases between. CDR3 length: 14 amino acids.